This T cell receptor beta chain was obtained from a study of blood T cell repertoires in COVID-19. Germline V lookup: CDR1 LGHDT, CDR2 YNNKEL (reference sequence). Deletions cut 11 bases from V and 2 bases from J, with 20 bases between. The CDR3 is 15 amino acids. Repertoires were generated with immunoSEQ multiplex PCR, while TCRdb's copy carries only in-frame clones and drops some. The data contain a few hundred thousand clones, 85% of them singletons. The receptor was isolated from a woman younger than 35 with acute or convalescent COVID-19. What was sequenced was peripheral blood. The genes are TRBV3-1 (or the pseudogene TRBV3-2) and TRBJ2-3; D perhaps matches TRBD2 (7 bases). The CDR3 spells CASRGGAFSTDTQYF. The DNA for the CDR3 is TGTGCCTCGAGAGGGGGGGCGTTCTCCACAGATACGCAGTATTTT.